Sequencing of this T cell receptor beta chain was carried out in a study of monozygotic twins with inflammatory bowel disease. TCRalpha and TCRbeta cDNA went through nested PCRs of approximately 17 and 9 cycles, two in total. For each CDR3 protein, TCRdb gives one entry from its re-call of the 5' RACE reads, without DNA. The sample is made up of around 370,000 distinct CDR3 sequences, and the top ten hold approximately 2.8% of it. Whole-study findings and limits: There were differing immunosuppressive treatments, which may have added variability to patient repertoires.

Worth noting for this clonotype: Its antigen is undetermined.

Sequencing was carried out using blood. This sequence originates from a human donor with ulcerative colitis or Crohn's disease, or a healthy co-twin of an affected twin (not recorded which).

CDR3 residues: CASSFVKGEAFF. This chain links TRBV12-3 or TRBV12-4 with TRBJ1-1. This CDR3 is 12 amino acids long.